A single sample is the source of the 6 T cell receptor beta chains below, sequenced in a study of T cells in Graves' hyperthyroidism and ophthalmopathy. RNA transcripts were the template for amplifying TCR beta CDR3 regions. The study used the HTBI primer set for a first-round RT-PCR of the TCR CDR3. TCRdb independently ran MiXCR on the multiplex PCR reads; one entry per CDR3 protein. This table holds about 250,000 distinct CDR3 sequences, 22% found once. The specimen sequenced was blood. The receptors stem from a man younger than 45 with Graves' ophthalmopathy.

The rearrangement links TRBV6-6 to TRBJ2-2; D is undetermined. CDR1 is MNHNY and CDR2 is SVGAGI in the germline V gene (reference sequence). V was pared by 0 bases and J by 0 bases, with 8 bases between. This CDR3 region has 16 residues. The DNA for the CDR3 is TGTGCCAGCAGTTACTCGGGGATCGCGAACACCGGGGAGCTGTTTTTT. Translation gives CASSYSGIANTGELFF.

The V call is TRBV24-1, the J call TRBJ2-3; D assignment may be TRBD1 or TRBD2 (6 bases each). Germline V gene sequence: CDR1 KGHDR, CDR2 SFDVKD. Trimming took 4 bases from V and 2 from J, leaving 15 bases between them. This CDR3 is built from 16 residues. This CDR3 is CATSEERGAFTDTQYF. The CDR3 DNA reads as TGTGCCACCAGTGAGGAAAGGGGGGCCTTCACAGATACGCAGTATTTT.

This clonotype was observed a few times. This rearrangement joins TRBV19 to TRBJ2-3; TRBD2 aligns across 12 bases. The length of the CDR3 is 17 residues. The ends lost 8 bases at V and 0 bases at J; junction bases unmatched: 9. Germline V gene sequence: CDR1 LNHDA, CDR2 SQIVND (reference sequence). The DNA for the CDR3 is TGTGCCAGTGGGGAGACTAGCGGGAGTTTCAGCACAGATACGCAGTATTTT. This sequence encodes CASGETSGSFSTDTQYF.

The rearrangement uses TRBV30 and TRBJ1-4; D might be TRBD1 (5 bases). The V end lost 0 bases, the J end lost 3 bases, and 11 bases lay between the germline ends. The CDR3 sequence is 15 residues long. The V gene's germline CDR1 is GTSNPN and CDR2 SVGIG (reference sequence). CDR3 protein: CAWSVRLTANEKLFF. The CDR3 DNA is TGTGCCTGGAGTGTACGGTTGACAGCTAATGAAAAACTGTTTTTT.

The chain joins TRBV27 to TRBJ2-1; no firm D call. The germline V gene has CDR1 MNHEY and CDR2 SMNVEV (reference sequence). The CDR3 has 12 residues. The ends were cut back, 6 bases at V and 6 bases at J, with 9 bases in the middle. The CDR3 DNA follows: TGTGCCAGCAGGTCCATTGGCAATGAGCAGTTCTTC. This sequence encodes CASRSIGNEQFF.

This sequence joins TRBV29-1 and TRBJ2-7; no reliable D call. The CDR3 spans 12 residues. The germline gives CDR1 SQVTM, CDR2 ANQGSEA. Trimming removed 3 bases at V and 2 bases at J, with 8 bases between. The CDR3 is CSVEAETYEQYF. Here the CDR3 DNA reads TGCAGCGTTGAGGCGGAAACCTACGAGCAGTACTTC.